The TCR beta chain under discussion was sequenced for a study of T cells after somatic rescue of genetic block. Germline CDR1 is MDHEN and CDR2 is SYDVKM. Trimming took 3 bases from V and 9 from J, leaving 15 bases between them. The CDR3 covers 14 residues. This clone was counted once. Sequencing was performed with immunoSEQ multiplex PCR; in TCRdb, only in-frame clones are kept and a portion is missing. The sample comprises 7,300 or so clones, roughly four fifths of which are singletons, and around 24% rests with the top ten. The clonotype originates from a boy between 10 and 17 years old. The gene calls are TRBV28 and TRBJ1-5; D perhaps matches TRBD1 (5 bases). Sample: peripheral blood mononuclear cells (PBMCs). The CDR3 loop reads CASSFEATRGPQHF. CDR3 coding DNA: TGTGCCAGCAGTTTTGAGGCGACTAGGGGGCCCCAGCATTTT.